The source of this T cell receptor (beta chain) is a study of shared clonotypes between healthy human individuals. Study at large: Donors had three CD4 naive, three CD4 memory, two CD8 naive and one CD8 memory plate apiece.

Trimming pared 6 bases from V and 3 bases from J, leaving 8 bases between. Germline CDR1 and CDR2: MDHEN and SYDVKM. CDR3 length equals 12 residues. Repertoires were generated with immunoSEQ multiplex PCR, while TCRdb's copy carries only in-frame clones and drops some. The sample contains roughly 1,800,000 clones, roughly 94% of which appear only once. Concerning this clone: Its antigen is not known.

Naive CD8 isolation took CD45RO-negative cells positively selected for CCR7 and excluded terminally differentiated effector memory CD45RA+ cells. Study observations and caveats: Genetic and exposure-history diversity was limited by the small donor number.

Sequenced input: naive CD8+ T cells sorted from blood. This receptor was obtained from a man younger than 35 in good health. The rearrangement links TRBV28 to TRBJ1-1; possibly TRBD1 for D (5 bases). The chain's CDR3 is CASRGTDTEAFF. Here the CDR3 DNA reads TGTGCCAGCAGGGGGACGGACACTGAAGCTTTCTTT.